The clone carrying this TCR beta chain is medium-sized (0.01 to 0.1%). The antigen remains undetermined. The data originate from a study of OX40 agonist ivuxolimab in advanced cancers. Across the whole study: Ivuxolimab, an antibody acting as an agonist of OX40 (CD134), was used to treat patients. Study-level findings and limits: Within 6 weeks, CD4+ and CD8+ blood T cells expanded clonally at 0.1 to 3.0 mg/kg.

V lost 4 bases and J lost 3; bases outside the gene matches: 8. This CDR3 is 16 amino acids long. The V gene's germline CDR1 is LNHNV and CDR2 YYDKDF (reference sequence). Blood samples were obtained at baseline, cycle 4 day 1, and cycle 7 day 1. Data came from immunoSEQ multiplex PCR; TCRdb stores just in-frame clones and leaves some out. The table has tens of thousands of clones, around 91% seen once. The chain links TRBV15 to TRBJ1-5, with 8 nucleotides matching TRBD1. The clonotype was recovered from an adult with an advanced solid tumor such as melanoma, head and neck, liver or kidney cancer. The material sequenced was CD4+ or CD8+ T cells sorted from blood, taken in a trial of the OX40 agonist ivuxolimab. The CDR3, as DNA: TGTGCCACCAGCACCTTGGACAGGGTTGACAATCAGCCCCAGCATTTT. It yields the protein CATSTLDRVDNQPQHF.